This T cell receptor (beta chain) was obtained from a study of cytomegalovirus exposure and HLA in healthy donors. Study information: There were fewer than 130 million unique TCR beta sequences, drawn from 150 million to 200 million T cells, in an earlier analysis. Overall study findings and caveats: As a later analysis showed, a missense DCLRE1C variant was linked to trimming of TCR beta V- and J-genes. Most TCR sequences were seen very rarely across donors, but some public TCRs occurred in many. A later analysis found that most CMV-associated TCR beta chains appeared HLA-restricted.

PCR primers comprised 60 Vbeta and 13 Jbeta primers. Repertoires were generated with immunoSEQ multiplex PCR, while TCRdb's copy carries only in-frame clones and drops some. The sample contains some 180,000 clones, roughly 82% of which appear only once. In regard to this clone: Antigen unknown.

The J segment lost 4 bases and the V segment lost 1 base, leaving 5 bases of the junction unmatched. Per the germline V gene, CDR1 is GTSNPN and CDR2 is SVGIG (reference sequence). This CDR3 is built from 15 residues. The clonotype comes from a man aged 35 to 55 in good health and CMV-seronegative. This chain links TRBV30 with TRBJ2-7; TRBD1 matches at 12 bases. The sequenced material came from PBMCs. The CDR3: CAWSDRDRGHYEQYF. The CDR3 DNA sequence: TGTGCCTGGAGTGACCGGGACAGGGGGCATTACGAGCAGTACTTC.